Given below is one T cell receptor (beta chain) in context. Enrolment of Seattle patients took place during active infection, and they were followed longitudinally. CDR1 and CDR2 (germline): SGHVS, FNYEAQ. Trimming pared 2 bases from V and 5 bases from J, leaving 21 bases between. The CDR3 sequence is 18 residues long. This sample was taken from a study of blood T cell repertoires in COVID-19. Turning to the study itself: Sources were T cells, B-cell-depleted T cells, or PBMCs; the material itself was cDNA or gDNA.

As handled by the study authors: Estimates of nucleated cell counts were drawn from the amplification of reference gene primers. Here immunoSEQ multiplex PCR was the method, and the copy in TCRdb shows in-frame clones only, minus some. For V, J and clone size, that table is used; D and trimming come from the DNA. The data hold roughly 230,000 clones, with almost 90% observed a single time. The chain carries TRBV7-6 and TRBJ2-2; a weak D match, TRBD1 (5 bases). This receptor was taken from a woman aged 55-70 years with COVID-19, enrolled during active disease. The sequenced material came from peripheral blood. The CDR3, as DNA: TGTGCCAGCAGCTTACGGCCCGCAGGGTCGATGAGTACCGGGGAGCTGTTTTTT. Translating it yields CASSLRPAGSMSTGELFF.